The 9 T cell receptor beta chains in this list originate from one sample, sequenced in a study of blood T cells in healthy people across ages. A second PCR, run for roughly 7 to 11 cycles, used a sample-barcoded 5' primer plus a J-beta primer mix. In TCRdb, the 5' RACE reads were re-called with MiXCR into one record per CDR3 protein. The repertoire includes about 670,000 distinct CDR3 sequences, around 43% of them detected once, and 25% to 35% sits in the top ten. Input material: blood. These receptors all come from a man at least 80 years old in good health.

At least ten counts were recorded for this clonotype. One end of the junction does not line up with germline, which may come from a read error. The chain combines TRBV7-3 with TRBJ2-3; maybe TRBD2 (6 bases). CDR1 SGHTA and CDR2 FQGTGA come from the germline V gene. The CDR3 has 14 amino acids. The CDR3 region has the DNA TGCGCCAGCAGCCCGGGGACTTCAGAAGATACGCAGTATTTT. The encoded protein is CASSPGTSEDTQYF.

This clonotype was seen only a few times. The chain employs TRBV2 and TRBJ2-4, with D maybe TRBD2 (6 bases). The J call may be mistaken, given a closer DNA end match to TRBJ2-5. The CDR3 has 20 residues. Germline V gene data show CDR1 as SNHLY and CDR2 as FYNNEI. CDR3 in amino acids: CASSERLAFSTDDLAETQYF. As DNA, the CDR3 is TGTGCCAGCAGTGAAAGGCTAGCGTTCTCCACGGACGACCTGGCGGAGACCCAGTACTTC.

V and J are TRBV3-1 and TRBJ2-7; 9 bases match TRBD2. V trimming: 1 base; J trimming: 7 bases; junction bases outside the gene matches: 14. This CDR3 comprises 17 residues. Germline CDR1 LGHDT, CDR2 YNNKEL (reference sequence). The CDR3 loop is CASSQGRREGPHYEQYF. CDR3 nucleotides: TGTGCCAGCAGCCAAGGTCGGCGGGAGGGCCCTCATTATGAGCAGTACTTC.

This chain uses TRBV6-5 with TRBJ1-5, with 8 bases identical to TRBD1. V shed 6 bases and J 5 bases; nucleotides not matched to a gene: 9. Germline values: CDR1 MNHEY, CDR2 SVGAGI. This CDR3 comprises 15 residues. CDR3 sequence (DNA): TGTGCCAGCAGACCCACAGGGGGAGGTCATCAGCCCCAGCATTTT. Amino acids: CASRPTGGGHQPQHF.

The rearrangement joins TRBV20-1 to TRBJ2-4; D gene ambiguous. From germline, CDR1 is DFQATT and CDR2 SNEGSKA (reference sequence). The CDR3 loop spans 12 amino acids. V was pared by 4 bases and J by 13 bases, with 17 bases between. The CDR3 DNA reads as TGCAGTGCTACTCGCATCGAAGATGAGCAGTACTTC. Translation gives CSATRIEDEQYF.

This clonotype was observed a few times. The genes are TRBV6-2 or TRBV6-3 and TRBJ2-3; D might be TRBD2 (6 bases). V was clipped by 5 bases and J by 0 bases, with 12 bases between them. Looked up from germline, CDR1 is MNHEY and CDR2 is SVGEGT. This CDR3 has 15 residues. CDR3 region: CASSRDFPSTDTQYF. The CDR3, as DNA: TGTGCCAGCAGTCGGGACTTTCCTAGCACAGATACGCAGTATTTT.

This clonotype was found once. The chain is built from TRBV9 and TRBJ2-2, with D unresolved. Germline V gene data show CDR1 as SGDLS and CDR2 as YYNGEE. V lost 5 bases to trimming and J lost 0 bases, with 11 bases between them. This CDR3 comprises 15 residues. The CDR3 nucleotides read TGTGCCAGCAGGTCAGGTTCTTCGAACACCGGGGAGCTGTTTTTT. Translating it yields CASRSGSSNTGELFF.

The gene calls are TRBV3-1 and TRBJ2-7; D not resolved. Trimming removed 0 bases at V and 4 bases at J, with 7 bases between. Germline V gene data show CDR1 as LGHDT and CDR2 as YNNKEL (reference sequence). CDR3 length: 13 amino acids. CDR3: CASSQDPIYEQYF. CDR3 in DNA: TGTGCCAGCAGCCAAGATCCCATATACGAGCAGTACTTC.

The chain couples TRBV7-9 to TRBJ1-1; unclear D gene. The CDR3 covers 13 residues. Germline loops: CDR1 SEHNR, CDR2 FQNEAQ (reference sequence). The V gene lost 5 bases and the J gene lost 1 base, with 8 bases spanning the gap. DNA of the CDR3: TGTGCCAGCAGCCCGCGGCGGAACACTGAAGCTTTCTTT. Translating gives CASSPRRNTEAFF.